This is a list of T cell receptor beta chains from one sample in a study of blood T cell repertoires in COVID-19. Method: immunoSEQ multiplex PCR; TCRdb's copy keeps in-frame clones and lacks some. The sample carries roughly 48,000 clones, approximately 83% recorded once. The sample taken for sequencing was peripheral blood. Receptor source: a man between 65 and 79 years old with acute or convalescent COVID-19. Each CDR3 is given with its conserved first and last residue. D genes are given only for firm matches. Clone size appears in some rows only: once, few, many, or a class for an expanded clone.

J: TRBJ2-7; D: NA; V: TRBV6-6; size: few; CDR3: CASSRSSAGGSGHEQYF; DNA: TGTGCCAGCAGTAGATCCAGCGCGGGTGGGTCTGGCCACGAGCAGTACTTC
J: TRBJ2-2; D: TRBD2; V: TRBV6-5; size: NA; CDR3: CASISGGPRELFF; DNA: TGTGCCAGCATATCGGGGGGGCCCAGGGAGCTGTTTTTT
J: TRBJ2-5; D: NA; V: TRBV12-3/TRBV12-4; size: NA; CDR3: CASRPNQETQYF; DNA: TGTGCCAGCAGGCCTAACCAAGAGACCCAGTACTTC
J: TRBJ2-1; D: NA; V: TRBV5-6; size: NA; CDR3: CASSSAFRGSYNEQFF; DNA: TGTGCCAGCAGCTCTGCCTTCAGGGGCTCCTACAATGAGCAGTTCTTC
J: TRBJ1-1; D: NA; V: TRBV18; size: NA; CDR3: CASSPPVTDTEAFF; DNA: TGTGCCAGCTCACCACCGGTTACAGACACTGAAGCTTTCTTT
J: TRBJ1-1; D: NA; V: TRBV6-2/TRBV6-3; size: NA; CDR3: CASSLQGMRNTEAFF; DNA: TGTGCCAGCAGTTTACAGGGAATGAGGAACACTGAAGCTTTCTTT
J: TRBJ2-4; D: NA; V: TRBV11-3; size: NA; CDR3: CASGSSTDPNIQYF; DNA: TGTGCCAGCGGATCTTCGACAGACCCAAACATTCAGTACTTC
J: TRBJ2-1; D: NA; V: TRBV6-2/TRBV6-3; size: few; CDR3: CASSYSSSVGARRYNEQFF; DNA: TGTGCCAGCAGTTACTCGTCTTCTGTAGGAGCCCGAAGATACAATGAGCAGTTCTTC
J: TRBJ1-5; D: NA; V: TRBV28; size: NA; CDR3: CASSAGGSNQPQHF; DNA: TGTGCCAGCAGTGCCGGGGGGAGCAATCAGCCCCAGCATTTT
J: TRBJ2-1; D: TRBD2; V: TRBV28; size: NA; CDR3: CASSPSGRGGNEQFF; DNA: TGTGCCAGCAGCCCTAGCGGGAGGGGGGGGAATGAGCAGTTCTTC
J: TRBJ1-4; D: NA; V: TRBV28; size: NA; CDR3: CASSAPRGANEKLFF; DNA: TGTGCCAGCAGTGCCCCCCGAGGAGCTAATGAAAAACTGTTTTTT
J: TRBJ1-3; D: TRBD1; V: TRBV25-1; size: once; CDR3: CASSPRTGPGNTIYF; DNA: TGTGCCAGCAGTCCTCGGACAGGTCCCGGAAACACCATATATTTT
J: TRBJ1-4; D: NA; V: TRBV5-4; size: NA; CDR3: CASSLVGGATNEKLFF; DNA: TGTGCCAGCAGCTTGGTCGGCGGGGCAACTAATGAAAAACTGTTTTTT
J: TRBJ1-1; D: NA; V: TRBV19; size: few; CDR3: CASSTNGQLVAFF; DNA: TGTGCCAGTAGTACAAACGGACAGCTCGTGGCTTTCTTT
J: TRBJ1-2; D: NA; V: TRBV30; size: NA; CDR3: CAWQGSGYTF; DNA: TGTGCCTGGCAGGGGAGTGGCTACACCTTC
J: TRBJ1-4; D: NA; V: TRBV25-1; size: NA; CDR3: CASRDSLPPNEKLFF; DNA: TGTGCCAGCAGGGACTCCTTACCCCCTAATGAAAAACTGTTTTTT
J: TRBJ1-1; D: NA; V: TRBV19; size: once; CDR3: CASSIDGVGLNTEAFF; DNA: TGTGCCAGTAGTATAGACGGGGTGGGGTTGAACACTGAAGCTTTCTTT